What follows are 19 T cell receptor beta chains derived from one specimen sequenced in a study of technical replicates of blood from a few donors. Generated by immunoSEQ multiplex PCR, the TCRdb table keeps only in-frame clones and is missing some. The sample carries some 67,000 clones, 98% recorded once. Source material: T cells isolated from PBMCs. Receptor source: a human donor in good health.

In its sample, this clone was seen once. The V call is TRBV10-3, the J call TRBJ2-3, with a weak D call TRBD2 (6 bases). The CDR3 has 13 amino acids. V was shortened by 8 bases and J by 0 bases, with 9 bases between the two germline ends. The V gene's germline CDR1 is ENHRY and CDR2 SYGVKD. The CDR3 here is CAILATSTDTQYF. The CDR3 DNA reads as TGTGCCATCCTAGCGACTAGCACAGATACGCAGTATTTT.

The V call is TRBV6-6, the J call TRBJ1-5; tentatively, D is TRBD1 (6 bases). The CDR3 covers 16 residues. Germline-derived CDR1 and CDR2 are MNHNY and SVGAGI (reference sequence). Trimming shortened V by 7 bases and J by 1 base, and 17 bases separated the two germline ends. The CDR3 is CASTSVGGGSNQPQHF. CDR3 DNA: TGTGCCAGCACCTCTGTTGGGGGCGGCAGCAATCAGCCCCAGCATTTT.

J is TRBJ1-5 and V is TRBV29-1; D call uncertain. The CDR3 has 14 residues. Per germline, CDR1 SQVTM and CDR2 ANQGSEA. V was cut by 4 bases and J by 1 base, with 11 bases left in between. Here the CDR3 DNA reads TGCAGCGTTGTTGAGGCCGGGAGCAATCAGCCCCAGCATTTT. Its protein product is CSVVEAGSNQPQHF.

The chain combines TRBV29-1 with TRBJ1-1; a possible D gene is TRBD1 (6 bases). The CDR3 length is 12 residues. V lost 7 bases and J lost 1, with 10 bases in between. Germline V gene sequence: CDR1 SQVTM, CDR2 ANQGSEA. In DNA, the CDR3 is TGCAGCGGGATACAGGGGAACACTGAAGCTTTCTTT. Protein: CSGIQGNTEAFF.

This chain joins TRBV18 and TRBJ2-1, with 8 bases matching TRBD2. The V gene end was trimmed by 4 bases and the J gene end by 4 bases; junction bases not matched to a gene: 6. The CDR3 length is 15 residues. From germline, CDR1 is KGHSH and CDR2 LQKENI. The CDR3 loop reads CASSHSGIGYNEQFF. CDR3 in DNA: TGTGCCAGCTCACATAGCGGGATTGGGTACAATGAGCAGTTCTTC.

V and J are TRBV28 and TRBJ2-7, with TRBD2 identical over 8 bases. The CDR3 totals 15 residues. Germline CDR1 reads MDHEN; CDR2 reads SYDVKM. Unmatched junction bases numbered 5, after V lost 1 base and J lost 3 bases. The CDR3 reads CASSLSTGTSYEQYF. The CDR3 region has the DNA TGTGCCAGCAGTTTATCAACCGGGACTAGCTACGAGCAGTACTTC.

The CDR3 DNA is TGTGCCAGCAGCCTCGGACTGAAAACCGGGGAGCTGTTTTTT. Translated, it gives CASSLGLKTGELFF. The chain employs TRBV14 and TRBJ2-2; D may be TRBD2 (5 bases). Germline V gives CDR1 SGHDN, CDR2 FVKESK. The CDR3 contains 14 residues. With 4 bases removed from V and 5 bases from J, the gap between germline ends came to 11 bases. Complete variable domain (other parts from reference TRBV14 and TRBJ2-2): EAGVTQFPSHSVIEKGQTVTLRCDPISGHDNLYWYRRVMGKEIKFLLHFVKESKQDESGMPNNRFLAERTGGTYSTLKVQPAELEDSGVYFCASSLGLKTGELFFGEGSRLTVL.

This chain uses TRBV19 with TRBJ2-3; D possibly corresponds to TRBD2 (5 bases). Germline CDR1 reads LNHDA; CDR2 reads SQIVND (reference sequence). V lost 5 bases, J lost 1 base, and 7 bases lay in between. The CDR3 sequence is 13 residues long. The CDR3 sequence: CASSSAGTDTQYF. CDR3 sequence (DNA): TGTGCCAGTAGTTCAGCGGGCACAGATACGCAGTATTTT.

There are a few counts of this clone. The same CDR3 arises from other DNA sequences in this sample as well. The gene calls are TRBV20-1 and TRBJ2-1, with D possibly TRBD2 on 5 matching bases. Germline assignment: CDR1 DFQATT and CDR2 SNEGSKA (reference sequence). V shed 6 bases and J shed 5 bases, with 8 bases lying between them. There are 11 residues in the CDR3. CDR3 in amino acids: CSARRDNEQFF. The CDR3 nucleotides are TGCAGTGCCAGGCGGGACAATGAGCAGTTCTTC.

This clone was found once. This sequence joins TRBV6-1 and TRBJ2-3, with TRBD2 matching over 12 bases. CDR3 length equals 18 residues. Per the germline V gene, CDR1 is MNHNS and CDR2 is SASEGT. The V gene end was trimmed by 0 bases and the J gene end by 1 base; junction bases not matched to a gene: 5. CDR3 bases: TGTGCCAGCAGTGAAGCGGTAGGGACTAGCGGGCGCACAGATACGCAGTATTTT. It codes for CASSEAVGTSGRTDTQYF.

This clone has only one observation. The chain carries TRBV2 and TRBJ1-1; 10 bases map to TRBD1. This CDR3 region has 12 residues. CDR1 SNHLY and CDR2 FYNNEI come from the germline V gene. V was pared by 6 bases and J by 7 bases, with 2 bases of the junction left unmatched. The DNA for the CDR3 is TGTGCCAGCAGGACAGGGGGCGGTGAAGCTTTCTTT. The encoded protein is CASRTGGGEAFF.

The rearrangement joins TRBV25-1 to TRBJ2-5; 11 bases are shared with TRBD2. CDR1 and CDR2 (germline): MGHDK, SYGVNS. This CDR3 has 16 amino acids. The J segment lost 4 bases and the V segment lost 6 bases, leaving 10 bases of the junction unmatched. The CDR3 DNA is TGTGCCAGCAGCCAAGGGGCTACTAGCGGGAGAGAGACCCAGTACTTC. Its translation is CASSQGATSGRETQYF. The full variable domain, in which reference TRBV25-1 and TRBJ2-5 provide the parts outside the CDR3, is EADIYQTPRYLVIGTGKKITLECSQTMGHDKMYWYQQDPGMELHLIHYSYGVNSTEKGDLSSESTVSRIRTEHFPLTLESARPSHTSQYLCASSQGATSGRETQYFGPGTRLLVL.

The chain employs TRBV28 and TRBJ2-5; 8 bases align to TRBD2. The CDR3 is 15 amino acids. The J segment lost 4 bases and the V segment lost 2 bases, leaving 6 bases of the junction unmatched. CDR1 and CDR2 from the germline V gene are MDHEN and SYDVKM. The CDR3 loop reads CASSLGAGVPETQYF. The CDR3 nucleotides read TGTGCCAGCAGTTTAGGAGCGGGAGTCCCAGAGACCCAGTACTTC.

CDR3 sequence: CASSLPEWNEQFF. The CDR3 DNA reads as TGTGCCAGCAGCTTACCGGAGTGGAATGAGCAGTTCTTC. J is TRBJ2-1 and V is TRBV11-2; D not certain. The CDR3 loop spans 13 amino acids. Germline V gene lookup returns CDR1 SGHAT and CDR2 FQNNGV. Trimming took 2 bases from V and 7 from J, leaving 9 bases between them.

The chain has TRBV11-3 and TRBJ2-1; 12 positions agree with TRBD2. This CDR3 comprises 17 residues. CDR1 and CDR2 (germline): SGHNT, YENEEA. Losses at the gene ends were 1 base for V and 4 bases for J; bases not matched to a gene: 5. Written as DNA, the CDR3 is TGTGCCAGCAGCTTAGGGCTAGCGGGGGGGCGGTACAATGAGCAGTTCTTC. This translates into CASSLGLAGGRYNEQFF.

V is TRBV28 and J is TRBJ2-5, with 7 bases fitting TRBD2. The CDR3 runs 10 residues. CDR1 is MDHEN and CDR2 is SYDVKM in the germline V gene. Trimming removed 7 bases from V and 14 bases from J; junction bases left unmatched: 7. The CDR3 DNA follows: TGTGCCAGCAAACGGGAGGAGTTTTACTTC. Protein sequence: CASKREEFYF. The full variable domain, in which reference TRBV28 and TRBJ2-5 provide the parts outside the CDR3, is DVKVTQSSRYLVKRTGEKVFLECVQDMDHENMFWYRQDPGLGLRLIYFSYDVKMKEKGDIPEGYSVSREKKERFSLILESASTNQTSMYLCASKREEFYFGPGTRLLVL.

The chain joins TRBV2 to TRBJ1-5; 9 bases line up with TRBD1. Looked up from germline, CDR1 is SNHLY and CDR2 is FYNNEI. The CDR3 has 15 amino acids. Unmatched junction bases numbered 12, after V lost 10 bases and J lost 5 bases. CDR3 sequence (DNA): TGTGCCACCAAAGACCTGGACAGGGGAGATCAGCCCCAGCATTTT. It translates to CATKDLDRGDQPQHF.

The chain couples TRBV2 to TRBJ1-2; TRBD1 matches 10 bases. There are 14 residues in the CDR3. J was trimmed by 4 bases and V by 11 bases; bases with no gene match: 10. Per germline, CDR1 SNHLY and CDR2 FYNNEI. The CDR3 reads CAGLRQGALYGYTF. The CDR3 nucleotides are TGTGCCGGACTTAGACAGGGGGCCCTCTATGGCTACACCTTC. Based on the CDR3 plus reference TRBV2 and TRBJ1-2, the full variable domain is EPEVTQTPSHQVTQMGQEVILRCVPISNHLYFYWYRQILGQKVEFLVSFYNNEISEKSEIFDDQFSVERPDGSNFTLKIRSTKLEDSAMYFCAGLRQGALYGYTFGSGTRLTVV.

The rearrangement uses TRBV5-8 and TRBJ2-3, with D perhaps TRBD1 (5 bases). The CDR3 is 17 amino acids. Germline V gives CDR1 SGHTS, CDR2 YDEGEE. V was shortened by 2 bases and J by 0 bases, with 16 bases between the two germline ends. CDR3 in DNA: TGTGCCAGCAGCTTATTTGAGCTGGGGCAGAGCACAGATACGCAGTATTTT. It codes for CASSLFELGQSTDTQYF.